Below, 9 T cell receptor beta chains from the same sample are listed, as sequenced in a study of T cells in Graves' hyperthyroidism and ophthalmopathy. Amplified regions were TCR beta CDR3 sequences from RNA transcripts. An initial round of RT-PCR targeting the TCR CDR3 relied on the HTBI primer set. TCRdb reprocessed the multiplex PCR reads via MiXCR and lists one record per CDR3 protein. The sample holds fewer than 250,000 distinct CDR3 sequences; approximately 23% are singletons and the top ten take roughly 32%. Sample: blood. These receptors all come from a woman aged 40 to 49 with Graves' ophthalmopathy.

The V gene is TRBV28, the J gene TRBJ2-7; 7 nucleotides align to TRBD1. V trimming: 2 bases; J trimming: 3 bases; junction bases outside the gene matches: 10. Germline CDR1 is MDHEN and CDR2 is SYDVKM. This CDR3 spans 16 amino acids. The CDR3 is CASSLPLRDSDYEQYF. The CDR3 DNA sequence: TGTGCCAGCAGTTTACCTCTACGGGACAGTGACTACGAGCAGTACTTC.

There are many counts of this clonotype. This chain joins TRBV6-2 or TRBV6-3 and TRBJ2-1; D gene ambiguous. Trimming removed 2 bases at V and 4 bases at J, with 6 bases between. The V gene's germline CDR1 is MNHEY and CDR2 SVGEGT. The CDR3 has 13 residues. CDR3 DNA: TGTGCCAGCAGTTACGAGACGTACAATGAGCAGTTCTTC. Its protein is CASSYETYNEQFF.

The gene calls are TRBV6-5 and TRBJ1-5; no clear D gene. This CDR3 spans 15 amino acids. Trimming stripped 0 bases from V and 3 bases from J, with 9 bases between. Germline V gene data show CDR1 as MNHEY and CDR2 as SVGAGI. The CDR3 spells CASSYSPDVNQPQHF. The CDR3 nucleotides are TGTGCCAGCAGTTACTCCCCCGACGTCAATCAGCCCCAGCATTTT.

This clonotype came up many times. The chain is built from TRBV20-1 and TRBJ2-5, with TRBD1 identical over 7 bases. Germline loops: CDR1 DFQATT, CDR2 SNEGSKA (reference sequence). The CDR3 is made up of 12 amino acids. The junction had 3 bases not matched to a gene; V was cut back by 6 bases and J by 2 bases. CDR3 protein: CSAWGQQETQYF. The CDR3 DNA follows: TGCAGTGCCTGGGGACAGCAAGAGACCCAGTACTTC.

The CDR3 region is CASSFRAATEAFF. The DNA of the CDR3 is TGTGCCAGCAGCTTCAGGGCGGCCACTGAAGCTTTCTTT. This sequence joins TRBV7-2 and TRBJ1-1; D might be TRBD1 (5 bases). Between the trimmed V and J ends, which lost 3 bases and 4 bases, there was a span of 9 bases. This CDR3 has 13 residues. The germline V gene has CDR1 SGHTA and CDR2 FQGNSA.

This clonotype was seen repeatedly, ten times or more. The gene calls are TRBV7-2 and TRBJ2-7, with D perhaps TRBD1 (7 bases). CDR3 length: 15 residues. CDR1 SGHTA and CDR2 FQGNSA come from the germline V gene. V was pared by 2 bases and J by 2 bases, with 13 bases between. The CDR3 sequence is CASSLTRGDTYEQYF. The CDR3 DNA reads as TGTGCCAGCAGCTTAACCAGGGGGGATACCTACGAGCAGTACTTC.

This clonotype was detected many times. This chain connects TRBV3-1 to TRBJ2-7; 8 bases map to TRBD2. This CDR3 is 15 amino acids long. Trimming removed 1 base from V and 3 bases from J; junction bases left unmatched: 5. Germline lookup yields CDR1 LGHDT and CDR2 YNNKEL (reference sequence). Here the CDR3 reads CASSQVAGNLYEQYF. The CDR3, as DNA: TGTGCCAGCAGCCAAGTAGCGGGAAACCTCTACGAGCAGTACTTC.

This clonotype was seen ten or more times. V gene TRBV7-6 combines with J gene TRBJ1-5; no clear D gene. V was pared by 1 base and J by 3 bases, with 10 bases between. Per the germline V gene, CDR1 is SGHVS and CDR2 is FNYEAQ. The CDR3 has 15 residues. The CDR3 region has the DNA TGTGCCAGCAGCTTAGGGACCACCAACAATCAGCCCCAGCATTTT. This encodes CASSLGTTNNQPQHF.

The V call is TRBV24-1, the J call TRBJ1-5, with TRBD1 matching 11 bases. The germline CDR1 and CDR2 sequences are KGHDR and SFDVKD. Unmatched junction bases numbered 9, after V lost 5 bases and J lost 4 bases. This CDR3 has 17 residues. The CDR3 region is CATSAGTGGAPNQPQHF. The CDR3 DNA follows: TGTGCCACCAGTGCTGGGACAGGGGGGGCCCCAAATCAGCCCCAGCATTTT.